This T cell receptor (beta chain) was sequenced for a study of shared clonotypes between healthy human individuals. The wider study: Aged 18 to 49, the donors were a couple of women and three men. Per donor, three plates held CD4 naive cells, three held CD4 memory, two held CD8 naive and one held CD8 memory.

The study separated CD4+ cells into CD45RA+ naive and CD45RA-negative memory subsets. The DNA input per sorted-subset replicate PCR was roughly 180 ng, corresponding to 28,000 or so T cell genomes. Sequencing used immunoSEQ multiplex PCR; TCRdb keeps in-frame clones, though not all of them. Of approximately 2,300,000 clones listed, 85% to 95% were seen once; the top ten hold 0.3% to 0.45%. Germline V gene lookup returns CDR1 SGDLS and CDR2 YYNGEE. The CDR3 has 15 amino acids. V was trimmed by 0 bases and J by 4 bases, leaving 11 bases between them. The origin of this receptor is a man aged 18-30 years in good health. Some clones in this sample may be carry-over from other donors' samples. The gene calls are TRBV9 and TRBJ2-1; possible D gene TRBD2, 7 bases. The specimen sequenced was naive CD4+ T cells from PBMCs. This sample's subset: CD45RA+ positively selected. The CDR3 sequence: CASSVESGTYNEQFF. The CDR3 region has the DNA TGTGCCAGCAGCGTAGAAAGCGGGACATACAATGAGCAGTTCTTC.